This paragraph covers one T cell receptor (beta chain) sequence. Its antigen is unknown. Germline V CDR1 and CDR2: MNHEY, SMNVEV (reference sequence). The CDR3 length is 13 residues. V dropped 0 bases and J dropped 4; count of bases not matched to a gene: 0. These data are taken from a study of OX40 agonist ivuxolimab in advanced cancers. In the study overall: About 42% of patients had received prior checkpoint inhibitor therapy. Three patients had partial responses: one hepatocellular carcinoma, two cutaneous melanoma.

Study-level points and caveats: At 0.1 to 3.0 mg/kg, clonal expansion of CD4+ and CD8+ blood T cells had occurred by week 6. Among patients with partial responses at 0.1-3.0 mg/kg, clonal expansion was among the lowest.

Data came from immunoSEQ multiplex PCR; TCRdb stores just in-frame clones and leaves some out. The sample yields tens of thousands of clones, roughly 94% seen once. The V and J genes are TRBV27 and TRBJ2-7; TRBD1 aligns across 7 bases. This sequence was found in an adult with an advanced solid tumor such as melanoma, head and neck, liver or kidney cancer. This specimen was CD4+ or CD8+ T cells sorted from blood, taken in a trial of the OX40 agonist ivuxolimab. This chain's CDR3 is CASSLSGQYEQYF. In DNA, the CDR3 is TGTGCCAGCAGTTTATCGGGACAGTACGAGCAGTACTTC.